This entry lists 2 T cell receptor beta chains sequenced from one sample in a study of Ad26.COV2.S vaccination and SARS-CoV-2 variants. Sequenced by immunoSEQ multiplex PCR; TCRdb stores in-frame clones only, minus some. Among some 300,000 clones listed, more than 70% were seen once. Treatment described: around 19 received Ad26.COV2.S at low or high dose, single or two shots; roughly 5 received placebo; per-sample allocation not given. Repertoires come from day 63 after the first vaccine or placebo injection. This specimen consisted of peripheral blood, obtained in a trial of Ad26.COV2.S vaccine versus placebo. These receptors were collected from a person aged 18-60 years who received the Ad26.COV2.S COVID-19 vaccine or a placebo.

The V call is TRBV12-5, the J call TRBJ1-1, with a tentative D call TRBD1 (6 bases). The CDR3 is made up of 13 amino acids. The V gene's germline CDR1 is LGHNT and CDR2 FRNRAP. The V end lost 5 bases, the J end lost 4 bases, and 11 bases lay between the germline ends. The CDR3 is CASGLIQGTEAFF. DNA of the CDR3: TGTGCTAGTGGTCTTATACAGGGCACTGAAGCTTTCTTT.

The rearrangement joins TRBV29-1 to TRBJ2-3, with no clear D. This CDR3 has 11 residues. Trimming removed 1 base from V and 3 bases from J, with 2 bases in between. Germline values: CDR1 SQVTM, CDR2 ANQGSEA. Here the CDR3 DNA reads TGCAGCGTTGAAGGGACAGATACGCAGTATTTT. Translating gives CSVEGTDTQYF.